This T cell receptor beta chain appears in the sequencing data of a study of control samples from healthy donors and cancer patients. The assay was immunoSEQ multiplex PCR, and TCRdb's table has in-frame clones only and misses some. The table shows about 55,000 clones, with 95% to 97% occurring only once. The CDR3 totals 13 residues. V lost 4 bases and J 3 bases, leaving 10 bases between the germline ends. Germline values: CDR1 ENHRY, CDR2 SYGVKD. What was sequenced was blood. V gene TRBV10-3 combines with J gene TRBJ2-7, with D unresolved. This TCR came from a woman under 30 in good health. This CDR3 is CAISVQPNYEQYF. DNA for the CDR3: TGTGCCATCAGTGTACAACCGAACTACGAGCAGTACTTC.